This TCR beta chain was observed in a study of T cell changes during pregnancy in multiple sclerosis (dated by TCRdb to the late 2010s). Notes on the research overall: The study looked at changes in the T cell repertoire across pregnancy in women with multiple sclerosis.

The library was obtained by the immunoSEQ multiplex PCR assay. TCRdb's version of the immuneACCESS table is confined to in-frame rearrangements and falls short of the full clone set. An unresolved V gene accounts for under half of the shortfall where checked; the remainder is of unknown origin. The sample has tens of thousands of clones on record, around 92% of them singletons. The ten largest clones represent more than 0.7% of the sample. The CDR3 spans 15 residues, from the cysteine through the phenylalanine. CDR3 DNA is the only sequence kept; it has 45 bases, read in frame from the first base. CDR1 and CDR2, looked up from the germline V gene (reference sequence), are SGHNT and YYREEE. Between the V and J ends, shortened by 7 bases and 0 bases respectively, the junction contains 14 bases. About this clone: The antigen this receptor binds is unknown. Base qualities are not provided; no much larger clone lies one nucleotide away.

The rearranged segments are TRBV5-4 and TRBJ1-3, with TRBD1 as a weak D call on 5 bases. Sample: CD4+ T cells from peripheral blood mononuclear cells, taken in the third trimester of pregnancy. This clonotype originated in a female donor with multiple sclerosis, enrolled in a pregnancy study. The CDR3 sequence is CASAQGGVSGNTIYF. The sequenced DNA is TGTGCCAGCGCCCAGGGAGGGGTCTCTGGAAACACCATATATTTT.